This entry is about one T cell receptor beta chain. The specificity of this receptor is unknown. Nothing much larger sits one base from this clone, and base qualities are not available. This entry belongs to a study of cytomegalovirus exposure and HLA in healthy donors (dated by TCRdb to about 2017). For the study in its entirety: According to an earlier analysis of 587 of the donors, 150 million to 200 million T cells yielded some 120 million unique TCR beta sequences and 250 to 350 Gb of sequence data. A later analysis re-analyzed previously published TCR beta repertoires from 666 donors and added high-resolution HLA genotyping to study TCR occurrence patterns. Roughly 5 DR-DQ haplotypes were treated as single units for association and clustering because of strong linkage in the cohort. Using immunosequencing, the study profiled T cell repertoires from approximately 700 subjects and related those repertoires to cytomegalovirus serostatus. All discovery cohort repertoires had been generated on a single sequencing platform. Donor age, sex, ethnicity and CMV serostatus were collected together with the repertoire data. Among 300 to 450 genotyped donors of the cohort, an average of about 240,000 unique TCR beta nucleotide sequences were sequenced per donor, roughly a sixth of them non-productive. Roughly 310 gigabases of sequencing data and roughly 90 million unique TCR sequences were included in an early release covering over 600 HLA-typed donors. Class I and class II HLA loci were covered by the typing at four-digit resolution. In a later genetic analysis, genome-wide SNP genotypes for about 55% of the roughly 700 donors were used, and that subset was treated as a discovery cohort. The genetic ancestry cluster associated with self-reported Caucasian donors included roughly 84% of the roughly 410 genotyped donors. The study aimed to test whether cataloging public T cell receptors could reveal signatures of past pathogen exposure. An earlier analysis of roughly 600 of the donors used high-throughput TCR beta sequencing to judge whether each TCR beta V gene segment behaved as functional or pseudogenic. In addition to the first cohort of about 650 subjects, a separate validation cohort of some 120 different subjects was used. Typing coverage differed by locus: A, B, C, DRB1 and DQB1 were typed in about 620-640 donors, DQA1 in roughly 500, DPA1 in approximately 600, and DPB1 in 450 to 480. To predict cytomegalovirus infection status, the study brought together high-throughput TCR immunosequencing, statistical association of individual TCRs with disease status, and machine learning. The later analysis used no new phenotypic data to find candidate immune exposures, relying instead on TCR beta sequences and their occurrence across donors.

Cut back by 2 bases and 5 bases, the V and J ends lie 8 bases apart. In the germline V gene, CDR1 corresponds to SGHRS and CDR2 to YFSETQ. The CDR3 runs 12 amino acids, cysteine and phenylalanine included. Just CDR3 DNA is preserved here, 36 bases in frame from base 1. The cohort comprised some 680 healthy bone marrow donors. All cohort members were sampled while nominally healthy, although unrecorded immune exposures were likely present. The donor tested CMV seronegative and was one of the 352 seronegative cohort members. Each donor provided a peripheral blood sample, and peripheral blood mononuclear cells were used for TCR beta sequencing. The Qiagen DNeasy Blood Extraction Kit was used to extract genomic DNA from the blood cell samples. Library method: the immunoSEQ multiplex PCR assay. For the multiplex PCR, a mixture combining 60 forward primers for TCR Vbeta segments and 13 reverse primers for TCR Jbeta segments was used. A multiplex PCR assay on genomic DNA amplified the CDR3 region of rearranged TCR beta genes. The amplified TCR beta libraries were sequenced on the Illumina HiSeq System as 87-base-pair reads. As for how the authors treated the data: Across the roughly 670 repertoires, a later analysis counted some 81 million unique TCR beta chains, some 11 million of which were shared by at least two donors. To remove PCR and sequencing errors, raw reads were error-corrected and collapsed into unique sequences using a nearest-neighbor algorithm that merged closely related sequences. Alignment of CDR3 sequences to IMGT reference sequences was used to assign V, D and J gene segments. Each retained sequence needed at least a six-nucleotide match to both a V gene segment and a J gene segment. Rearrangements were called productive when the CDR3 lacked stop codons and stayed in frame with V and J; all others were non-productive. Following IMGT convention, CDR3 was defined as the stretch from the second conserved V-encoded cysteine up to the conserved J-encoded phenylalanine. Sequences without an unambiguous match to a single V gene segment were excluded from the earlier analysis of almost 600 of the donors. In an earlier analysis of some 590 of the donors, V segments were called functional above 56.7% productive rearrangements and were called segregating when the between-donor standard deviation exceeded 5%. To diagnose cytomegalovirus status from the catalog of TCR beta chain sequences, a statistical classification framework was built. V and J gene assignment, in a later analysis, came from comparing TCR nucleotide sequences with IMGT/GENE-DB human TR gene sequences. In a later analysis, CDR3 sequences and most-parsimonious VDJ recombination scenarios were assigned using the TCRdist pipeline. In a later analysis, each TCR beta chain was defined by its CDR3 amino acid sequence together with its V-gene family, and reads without a unique V-gene family were excluded. A later analysis removed 500 to 650 highly shared, low-generation-probability nucleotide sequences to deal with suspected cross-contamination and a sequencing artifact. In a later analysis, a clonal expansion index for each public chain was calculated from normalized within-repertoire ranks of inferred template counts. In a later analysis, generation probabilities were computed using a VDJ recombination model fitted to out-of-frame rearrangements, and the results were checked against IGoR. In a later analysis, TCR-TCR, TCR-HLA and TCR-CMV co-occurrence was scored with hypergeometric tests, and a repertoire-size bias correction was applied to TCR pairs. False discovery rates were estimated in a later analysis by permuting HLA or CMV assignments 20 times. In a later analysis, co-occurring TCRs were grouped using DBSCAN, and TCRdist sequence similarity was added for clustering within HLA-allele-positive subsets. For co-occurrence clustering, repertoires with fewer than 30,000 or more than 120,000 public chains were excluded, along with four to six repertoires with anomalous nucleotide sharing. TCRdb carries this immuneACCESS record with in-frame sequences only. Its versions omit some clonotypes, under half of them owing to an unresolved V gene in the studies checked, with the rest unexplained. V, J and clone size are those of that table, while D and trimming were read from the DNA. The sample profile shows over 130,000 clones; about 61% of them were found once. The ten most abundant clones make up about 1.7% of the sample.

What the study reported, not specific to this receptor: In a later analysis, HLA-associated TCR beta chains were found to be more clonally expanded and to have lower generation probabilities than equally common non-associated chains. A cluster of highly shared sequence variants was judged likely to be a technical artifact of the sequencing pipeline. Compared with the roughly 670-donor mean, donors in an Asian-associated ancestry cluster had fewer N-insertions in productive TCRs, according to a later genetic analysis. Sequencing depth was assumed to be roughly uniform across donors in the presence/absence analyses, though that assumption may not hold. While some public TCRs were present in many individuals, most TCR sequences turned up only very rarely across donors. Strong co-occurrence of HLA alleles, especially DR and DQ, made assigning TCR associations to individual alleles difficult. According to a later analysis, parvovirus B19, influenza, CMV and Epstein-Barr virus appeared linked to several top co-occurrence clusters. A later analysis associated roughly 17,000 TCR beta sequences with specific HLA alleles at a false discovery rate of 0.05. An earlier analysis of approximately 570 of the donors showed that most TCR beta V segments appeared in productive rearrangements either about 90% or about 30% of the time, which broadly matched IMGT annotations. Linkage disequilibrium might explain the correlated functional status among segregating V segments, but an unknown experimental factor could not be excluded. Some IMGT-functional V segments, including TRBV6-2 and TRBV6-3, could not be distinguished by the 87-base-pair reads and were therefore excluded. Because counts were too low, roughly 17 rarely observed V segments, including chromosome 9 orphons, were left out of the earlier analysis of 500 to 650 of the donors. For the cohort, immune exposure information was limited to CMV serostatus. In a later analysis, the rate of TCR association differed among HLA loci, with DRB1 alleles having the most associated TCRs and HLA-C alleles having the fewest. HLA typing was unavailable for some donors at each locus, so association tests used only the typed subset. In both the original and validation cohorts, the classifier was reported to diagnose cytomegalovirus status with high specificity and sensitivity. A later genetic analysis associated a missense DCLRE1C variant with V-gene and J-gene trimming of TCR beta chains, and an independent cohort replicated the association. A total of fewer than 200 TCR beta chains were listed by the study as associated with cytomegalovirus. In this cohort, only TCR beta chains were sequenced, and detectable features were limited by the absence of alpha or paired-chain data. According to a later analysis, most CMV-associated TCR beta chains appeared to be HLA-restricted, and the HLA associations seemed to be driven largely by CMV exposure. The authors suggested that the approach could potentially be generalized to other disease states and immunological phenotypes. A further reported finding was that TCR beta sequences accurately predicted the HLA-A and HLA-B alleles for most subjects in the first cohort. In vitro tests confirmed that a few of the cytomegalovirus-associated TCR beta chains recognize cytomegalovirus antigens.

Rearrangement joined TRBV5-1 to TRBJ2-7, with no confident D gene call. The sequenced sample was PBMCs. This TCR was recovered from a male donor in good health and CMV-seronegative. The CDR3 reads as follows: CASSFSSHEQYF. DNA sequence: TGCGCCAGCAGCTTCAGTTCCCACGAGCAGTACTTC.